The rows below give T cell receptor beta chains drawn from one sample of a study of glioma-infiltrating T cells. TCRdb called the multiplex PCR reads again in MiXCR, with one record for every CDR3 protein. The sample yields 110,000 or so distinct CDR3 sequences, less than 30% seen once. Source material: glioma tissue, nonneoplastic brain tissue, or PBMCs (not recorded which). These receptors were collected from a human donor with low-grade glioma or glioblastoma, undergoing nonglioma brain surgery, or in good health (not recorded which). The CDR3 runs from the conserved cysteine through the conserved F or W. A D gene is named only where the DNA matches it firmly.

V: TRBV18; length: 16; J: TRBJ2-3; D: TRBD2; CDR3: CASSPRTSGFTDTQYF
V: TRBV28; length: 15; J: TRBJ2-2; D: -; CDR3: CASSFFGVPTGELFF
V: TRBV28; length: 15; J: TRBJ2-3; D: TRBD1; CDR3: CASTEWTGSTDTQYF
V: TRBV28; length: 15; J: TRBJ2-7; D: TRBD1; CDR3: CASSFRTGGANEQYF
V: TRBV29-1; length: 12; J: TRBJ2-5; D: TRBD1; CDR3: CSVRGLQETQYF
V: TRBV20-1; length: 16; J: TRBJ2-5; D: TRBD1; CDR3: CSARGNDRALQETQYF
V: TRBV7-2; length: 13; J: TRBJ1-1; D: -; CDR3: CASSTARDGEAFF
V: TRBV25-1; length: 13; J: TRBJ1-2; D: -; CDR3: CASRRGRVGGYTF
V: TRBV7-7; length: 14; J: TRBJ2-2; D: -; CDR3: CASSLAGLTGELFF
V: TRBV7-2; length: 12; J: TRBJ2-4; D: -; CDR3: CASSLGEHIQYF
V: TRBV19; length: 16; J: TRBJ2-2; D: TRBD1; CDR3: CASSASGGWNTGELFF
V: TRBV6-1; length: 16; J: TRBJ2-1; D: TRBD2; CDR3: CTSTLTLAGGGNEHFF
V: TRBV7-9; length: 14; J: TRBJ1-2; D: -; CDR3: CASSSTGSHYGYTF
V: TRBV6-2/TRBV6-3; length: 15; J: TRBJ2-7; D: -; CDR3: CASSYGGATSYEQYF
V: TRBV5-1; length: 14; J: TRBJ2-7; D: TRBD2; CDR3: CASSQTGGVYEQYF
V: TRBV12-3/TRBV12-4; length: 14; J: TRBJ2-5; D: TRBD2; CDR3: CASSLSVAGGTQYF
V: TRBV5-1; length: 15; J: TRBJ2-7; D: TRBD1; CDR3: CASSSLGTVSYEQYF
V: TRBV4-1; length: 13; J: TRBJ2-1; D: -; CDR3: CASSQPPYNEQFF
V: TRBV6-6; length: 18; J: TRBJ2-1; D: TRBD2; CDR3: CASSFHPLAGGQFNEQFF
V: TRBV25-1; length: 13; J: TRBJ2-7; D: TRBD2; CDR3: CASSAGRASEQYF
V: TRBV20-1; length: 14; J: TRBJ1-5; D: -; CDR3: CSAREDSGNQPQHF
V: TRBV6-1; length: 14; J: TRBJ1-1; D: -; CDR3: CASSSVGRNTKAFF
V: TRBV7-2; length: 15; J: TRBJ1-2; D: TRBD1; CDR3: CASSPETGVPYGYTF
V: TRBV13; length: 15; J: TRBJ1-6; D: TRBD1; CDR3: CASSFGDRGRSPLHF
V: TRBV6-2/TRBV6-3; length: 12; J: TRBJ2-3; D: -; CDR3: CASTLGLDTQYF
V: TRBV20-1; length: 14; J: TRBJ1-1; D: -; CDR3: CSASWQGKNTEAFF
V: TRBV11-3; length: 19; J: TRBJ1-1; D: -; CDR3: CASSPSRWASLARGTEAFF
V: TRBV5-1; length: 14; J: TRBJ2-1; D: -; CDR3: CASSLSGANNEQFF
V: TRBV6-1; length: 13; J: TRBJ1-5; D: -; CDR3: CASSDVEGQPQHF
V: TRBV20-1; length: 15; J: TRBJ2-7; D: TRBD2; CDR3: CSARRMGGVIYEQYF
V: TRBV4-1; length: 14; J: TRBJ1-1; D: TRBD1; CDR3: CASSSDRVLRRAFF
V: TRBV20-1; length: 13; J: TRBJ2-5; D: -; CDR3: CSVTGRGQETQYF
V: TRBV28; length: 12; J: TRBJ2-2; D: -; CDR3: CASSYGNGELFF
V: TRBV3-1; length: 14; J: TRBJ2-5; D: TRBD2; CDR3: CASLGLADQETQYF
V: TRBV20-1; length: 12; J: TRBJ2-7; D: TRBD1; CDR3: CSALSRGPEQYF
V: TRBV19; length: 14; J: TRBJ1-1; D: TRBD1; CDR3: CASRLGGPNTEAFF
V: TRBV25-1; length: 13; J: TRBJ2-7; D: -; CDR3: CASSRTGTYEQYF
V: TRBV7-2; length: 14; J: TRBJ1-3; D: -; CDR3: CASSLGPGGNTIYF
V: TRBV20-1; length: 13; J: TRBJ2-7; D: TRBD2; CDR3: CSARVASGSEQYF
V: TRBV7-2; length: 13; J: TRBJ1-6; D: -; CDR3: CASSFSTNSPLHF
V: TRBV2; length: 14; J: TRBJ1-5; D: -; CDR3: CASSERDPDQPQHF
V: TRBV29-1; length: 15; J: TRBJ2-5; D: -; CDR3: CSVETGAHRGETQYF
V: TRBV5-6; length: 15; J: TRBJ1-5; D: -; CDR3: CASSLEGNVYQPQHF